Listed below are T cell receptor beta chains from one sample, sequenced in a study of blood T cell repertoires in COVID-19. Profiling relied on immunoSEQ multiplex PCR, and the TCRdb table lists in-frame clones only, not all of them. The table includes approximately 250,000 clones, about 82% detected once. Sequencing input: peripheral blood. These receptors were collected from a woman older than 75 with COVID-19, enrolled during active disease. Each CDR3 is given with its conserved first and last residue. A D gene is named only where the DNA matches it firmly. Some rows mark clone size as missing; the rest say once, few, many or name a class of expanded clone.

clone_size	d_call	j_call	v_call	cdr3_nt	cdr3_aa
-	-	TRBJ1-1	TRBV5-6	TGTGCCAGCAGCGGAGTTACAGGGAGTACTGAAGCTTTCTTT	CASSGVTGSTEAFF
-	TRBD1	TRBJ1-5	TRBV2	TGTGCCAGCATTCTAACGGACAGGGGAGGTCAGCCCCAGCATTTT	CASILTDRGGQPQHF
-	-	TRBJ1-5	TRBV2	TGTGCCAGCAGTGGAGGAGTTAGCAATCAGCCCCAGCATTTT	CASSGGVSNQPQHF
-	TRBD2	TRBJ2-3	TRBV4-3	TGCGCCAGCAGCCAATATCTTGTAACCGGGACTAGCTTAAATACGCAGTATTTT	CASSQYLVTGTSLNTQYF
-	-	TRBJ1-1	TRBV10-3	TGTGCCACCCGGGGGGGAAGTAACACTGAAGCTTTCTTT	CATRGGSNTEAFF
-	-	TRBJ2-1	TRBV6-6	TGTGCCAGCAGTTCCCTCGGCGGGTCCTACAATGAGCAGTTCTTC	CASSSLGGSYNEQFF
few	TRBD1	TRBJ2-7	TRBV9	TGTGCCAGCAGCGCCGGGACAGGGGGCTTCTACGAGCAGTACTTC	CASSAGTGGFYEQYF
-	-	TRBJ1-4	TRBV5-1	TGCGCCAGCAGCCCGACAGTTGCAACTAATGAAAAACTGTTTTTT	CASSPTVATNEKLFF
-	-	TRBJ1-1	TRBV9	TGTGCCAGCAGCCTTCTAGACAGCGGGGGGACTGAAGCTTTCTTT	CASSLLDSGGTEAFF
few	TRBD1	TRBJ1-5	TRBV28	TGTGCCAGCAGTTTAGAGGGGGCGAGTCAGCCCCAGCATTTT	CASSLEGASQPQHF
many	TRBD1	TRBJ1-6	TRBV3-1/TRBV3-2	TGTGCCAGCAGTTGGACAGGGGGAAATTCACCCCTCCACTTT	CASSWTGGNSPLHF
-	-	TRBJ2-7	TRBV18	TGTGCCAGCTCACCACCAGGGGAGGTGCAGTACTTC	CASSPPGEVQYF
-	-	TRBJ2-3	TRBV6-5	TGTGCCAGCAGGGCTCTGGACAGAATCACAGATACGCAGTATTTT	CASRALDRITDTQYF
-	TRBD2	TRBJ2-3	TRBV5-1	TGCGCCAGCAGCTTGTTCGGACTAGCGGGGAGAGCCGGCACAGATACGCAGTATTTT	CASSLFGLAGRAGTDTQYF
-	-	TRBJ1-4	TRBV11-2	TGTGCCAGCAGCTTAGTCGGGGGAAGGGAAAAACTGTTTTTT	CASSLVGGREKLFF
-	TRBD1	TRBJ2-1	TRBV29-1	TGCAGCGTTGTACTTGGGACAGGGAGTTTGGGGGAGCAGTTCTTC	CSVVLGTGSLGEQFF
-	TRBD1	TRBJ2-4	TRBV28	TGTGCCAGCAGAGGTCCGGGACAGGGGAAAAACATTCAGTACTTC	CASRGPGQGKNIQYF
once	-	TRBJ2-4	TRBV5-4	TGTGCCAGCAGCTCGGACACGGAAAACATTCAGTACTTC	CASSSDTENIQYF
-	TRBD1	TRBJ1-1	TRBV10-3	TGTGCCTCTTGGACAGGGGGCTTGAACACTGAAGCTTTCTTT	CASWTGGLNTEAFF
-	TRBD1	TRBJ1-4	TRBV7-9	TGTGCCAGCAGCGTAGGACAGGGAAGAGAAAAACTGTTTTTT	CASSVGQGREKLFF